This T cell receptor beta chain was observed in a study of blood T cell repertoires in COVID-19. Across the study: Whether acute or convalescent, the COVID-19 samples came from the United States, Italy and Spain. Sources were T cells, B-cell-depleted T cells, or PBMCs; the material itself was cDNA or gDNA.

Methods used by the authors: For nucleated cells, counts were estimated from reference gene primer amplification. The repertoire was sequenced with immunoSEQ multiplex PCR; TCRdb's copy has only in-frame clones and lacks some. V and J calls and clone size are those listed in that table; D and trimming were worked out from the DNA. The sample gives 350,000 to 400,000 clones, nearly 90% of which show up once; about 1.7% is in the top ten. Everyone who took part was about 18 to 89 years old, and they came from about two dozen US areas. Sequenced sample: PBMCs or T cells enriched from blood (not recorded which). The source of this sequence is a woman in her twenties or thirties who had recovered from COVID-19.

CDR3 sequence reads: CASSPRTGHHEQYF. In DNA, the CDR3 is TGTGCCAGCAGCCCAAGGACAGGGCACCACGAGCAGTACTTC. This rearrangement joins TRBV11-2 to TRBJ2-7; 8 bases line up with TRBD1. Germline-derived CDR1 and CDR2 are SGHAT and FQNNGV. The CDR3 extends over 14 amino acids. The V and J ends lost 5 bases and 5 bases, in that order; junction bases with no gene match: 8.